This T cell receptor (delta chain) was found in a study of gamma-delta chains in newborns, infants, children. Turning to the study itself: Innate gammadelta T cells reportedly expand polyclonally right after birth, driven by microbial exposure, per the title.

TCRdb reprocessed the reads through CATT. Counted here are about 15,000 delta-chain clones, 7% to 8.5% occurring once; the ten biggest clones make up 20% to 25%. A few counts support this clone. The sample was blood. This TCR derives from a child who was a newborn, infant or young child, either healthy, febrile or measles-vaccinated (not recorded which).

The CDR3 nucleotides read TGTGCCTGTGACCCCCCCACTGGGGGACAGATCAACTCCTGGGACACCCGACAGATGTTTTTC. The encoded protein is CACDPPTGGQINSWDTRQMFF. J is TRDJ3 and V is TRDV2; TRDD3 matches 9 bases. Per germline, CDR1 GEAIGNYY and CDR2 EKD. The CDR3 loop spans 21 amino acids. Losses at the gene ends were 3 bases for V and 0 bases for J; bases not matched to a gene: 14.